Below, one TCR beta chain is given with its context. The germline CDR1 and CDR2 sequences are MDHEN and SYDVKM. The CDR3 length is 13 residues. Unmatched junction bases numbered 10, after V lost 8 bases and J lost 6 bases. These data are taken from a study of T cell responses to AZD1222 COVID-19 vaccine. Clones were sequenced by immunoSEQ multiplex PCR, and TCRdb holds only the in-frame ones, with some missing. Among 140,000 to 150,000 clones listed, approximately 89% were seen once. This sequence was found in an adult in good health. This chain joins TRBV28 and TRBJ2-7; the match to TRBD1 covers 7 bases. The sequencing used peripheral blood, collected on day 0 of AZD1222 vaccination. The CDR3: CASLKFTGAEQYF. The CDR3 bases are TGTGCCAGCCTCAAGTTCACAGGGGCCGAGCAGTACTTC.